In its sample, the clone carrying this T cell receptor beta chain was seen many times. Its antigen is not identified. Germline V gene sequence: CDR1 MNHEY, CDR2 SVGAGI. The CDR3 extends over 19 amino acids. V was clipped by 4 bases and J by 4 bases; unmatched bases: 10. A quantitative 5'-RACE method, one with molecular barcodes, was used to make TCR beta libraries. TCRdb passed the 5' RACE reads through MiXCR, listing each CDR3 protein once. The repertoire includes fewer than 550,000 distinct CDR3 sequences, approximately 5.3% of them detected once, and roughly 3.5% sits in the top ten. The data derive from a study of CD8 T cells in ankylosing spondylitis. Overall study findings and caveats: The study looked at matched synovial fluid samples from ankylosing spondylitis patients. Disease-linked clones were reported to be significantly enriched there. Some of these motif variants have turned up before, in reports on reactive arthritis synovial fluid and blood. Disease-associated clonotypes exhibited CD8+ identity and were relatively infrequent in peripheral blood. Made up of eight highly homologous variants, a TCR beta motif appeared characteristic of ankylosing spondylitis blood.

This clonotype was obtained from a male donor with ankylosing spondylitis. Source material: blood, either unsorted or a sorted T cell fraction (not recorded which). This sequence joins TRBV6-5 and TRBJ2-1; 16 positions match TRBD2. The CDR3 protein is CASSSTGTSGGERYNEQFF. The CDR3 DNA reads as TGTGCCAGCAGTTCAACCGGGACTAGCGGGGGGGAACGTTACAATGAGCAGTTCTTC.